One and the same sample provided the 23 T cell receptor beta chains below, sequenced in a study of blood T cell repertoires in COVID-19. Generated by immunoSEQ multiplex PCR, the TCRdb table keeps only in-frame clones and is missing some. Of around 140,000 clones listed, approximately 89% were seen once; the top ten hold approximately 10%. The sequencing sample was made of peripheral blood. Source of these receptors: a woman aged 65 to 85 with COVID-19, enrolled during active disease.

This clone has a handful of counts. The chain joins TRBV10-1 to TRBJ2-1; D perhaps matches TRBD1 (7 bases). Germline assignment: CDR1 WNHNN and CDR2 SYGVQD (reference sequence). The CDR3 totals 14 residues. The V end lost 5 bases, the J end lost 5 bases, and 13 bases lay between the germline ends. The CDR3 DNA reads as TGCGCCAGCAGTCCGGTCAGGGGGGACAATGAGCAGTTCTTC. Encoded protein: CASSPVRGDNEQFF.

This chain connects TRBV7-9 to TRBJ1-2; the D is unclear. Germline CDR1 reads SEHNR; CDR2 reads FQNEAQ (reference sequence). The CDR3 consists of 14 residues. V was trimmed by 5 bases and J by 5 bases, leaving 15 bases between them. The CDR3 loop is CASSLERAGYGYTF. The CDR3 region has the DNA TGTGCCAGCAGCCTAGAGAGAGCCGGTTATGGCTACACCTTC.

This clone has only a few counts. CDR3 region: CASSYSPSGEETQYF. CDR3 in DNA: TGTGCCAGCAGTTACTCCCCTAGCGGGGAAGAGACCCAGTACTTC. The chain is built from TRBV6-2 or TRBV6-3 and TRBJ2-5, with TRBD2 identical over 9 bases. Germline V gives CDR1 MNHEY, CDR2 SVGEGT. CDR3 length equals 15 residues. The V and J ends lost 0 bases and 3 bases, in that order; junction bases with no gene match: 2.

In this sample, this clone turned up a few times. The chain employs TRBV18 and TRBJ2-2; TRBD1 is a possible D gene (6 bases). Trimming removed 4 bases at V and 3 bases at J, with 9 bases between. The CDR3 sequence is 14 residues long. From germline, CDR1 is KGHSH and CDR2 LQKENI. The DNA of the CDR3 is TGTGCCAGCTCACTTCGGACAGACACCGGGGAGCTGTTTTTT. Its translation: CASSLRTDTGELFF.

This chain uses TRBV19 with TRBJ1-5, with D tentatively TRBD1 (5 bases). Per the germline V gene, CDR1 is LNHDA and CDR2 is SQIVND (reference sequence). This CDR3 spans 14 amino acids. Trimming removed 0 bases from V and 9 bases from J, with 12 bases in between. The CDR3 DNA reads as TGTGCCAGTAGTATAGACAGGGACTCGTTGCCCCAGCATTTT. It encodes CASSIDRDSLPQHF.

The chain couples TRBV24-1 to TRBJ1-2; perhaps TRBD1 as D (6 bases). The CDR3 has 14 residues. Deletions cut 7 bases from V and 4 bases from J, with 15 bases between. Per the germline V gene, CDR1 is KGHDR and CDR2 is SFDVKD. For the CDR3, the DNA is TGTGCCACCAGCTCTACAGGGACCTTCTATGGCTACACCTTC. This translates into CATSSTGTFYGYTF.

J is TRBJ1-4 and V is TRBV4-1, with 9 nucleotides matching TRBD1. V lost 1 base, J lost 6 bases, and 3 bases stayed unmatched. This CDR3 region has 15 residues. Germline-derived CDR1 and CDR2 are MGHRA and YSYEKL. CDR3 sequence reads: CASSQGGQGYEKLFF. For the CDR3, the DNA is TGCGCCAGCAGCCAAGGGGGACAGGGATATGAAAAACTGTTTTTT.

The V call is TRBV28, the J call TRBJ1-2, with D possibly matching TRBD1 (5 bases). Germline assignment: CDR1 MDHEN and CDR2 SYDVKM. The CDR3 length is 22 residues. V lost 1 base and J lost 3, with 33 bases in between. The CDR3 spells CASSLFVHSGPGTAGPYYGYTF. The DNA of the CDR3 is TGTGCCAGCAGTTTATTCGTCCACTCCGGCCCGGGCACGGCAGGGCCCTACTATGGCTACACCTTC.

The genes are TRBV5-1 and TRBJ2-1; 13 bases map to TRBD2. J lost 8 bases, V lost 1 base, and 3 bases had no gene match. The length of the CDR3 is 15 residues. The germline gives CDR1 SGHRS, CDR2 YFSETQ. The CDR3, as DNA: TGCGCCAGCAGCTTGACTAGCGGGGGGGCTTATGAGCAGTTCTTC. Amino acids: CASSLTSGGAYEQFF.

The chain is built from TRBV5-4 and TRBJ1-1, with no clear D. The CDR3 loop spans 15 amino acids. V was pared by 4 bases and J by 1 base, with 14 bases between. Germline V lookup: CDR1 SGHNT, CDR2 YYREEE (reference sequence). The DNA of the CDR3 is TGTGCCAGCAGCGCCCCGACGGAGCCGAACACTGAAGCTTTCTTT. Translated, it gives CASSAPTEPNTEAFF.

Only one count was recorded for this clone. This chain connects TRBV10-1 to TRBJ1-1; D gene unclear. Germline values: CDR1 WNHNN, CDR2 SYGVQD (reference sequence). V was cut by 2 bases and J by 11 bases, with 15 bases left in between. This CDR3 contains 13 residues. The CDR3 here is CASSELLSACAFF. CDR3 in DNA: TGCGCCAGCAGTGAGCTTCTCAGCGCGTGCGCTTTCTTT.

Only one count was recorded for this clone. The genes are TRBV5-1 and TRBJ1-1; D is possibly TRBD1 (5 bases). V shed 3 bases and J shed 1 base, with 10 bases lying between them. The germline gives CDR1 SGHRS, CDR2 YFSETQ. This CDR3 region has 14 residues. CDR3 loop: CASSSSGQNTEAFF. The CDR3 DNA sequence: TGCGCCAGCAGCTCCTCAGGGCAGAACACTGAAGCTTTCTTT.

J is TRBJ2-7 and V is TRBV27; D is possibly TRBD1 (6 bases). V was trimmed by 1 base and J by 2 bases, leaving 12 bases between them. Germline assignment: CDR1 MNHEY and CDR2 SMNVEV (reference sequence). This CDR3 has 15 residues. The CDR3: CASSLLGQGPYEQYF. DNA for the CDR3: TGTGCCAGCAGTTTATTGGGCCAGGGGCCCTACGAGCAGTACTTC.

The chain couples TRBV6-1 to TRBJ1-5; D may be TRBD1 (6 bases). The germline V gene encodes CDR1 MNHNS and CDR2 SASEGT. The CDR3 runs to 15 residues. Trimming removed 2 bases at V and 1 base at J, with 9 bases between. The CDR3 bases are TGTGCCAGCAGTGAAATGGACAGAAGCAATCAGCCCCAGCATTTT. Protein: CASSEMDRSNQPQHF.

The chain carries TRBV11-2 and TRBJ1-1; no definite D call. Per germline, CDR1 SGHAT and CDR2 FQNNGV. V lost 5 bases to trimming and J lost 1 base, with 14 bases between them. The CDR3 is 15 amino acids. The CDR3 here is CASSEHPRGNTEAFF. Here the CDR3 DNA reads TGTGCCAGCAGCGAACACCCGAGAGGGAACACTGAAGCTTTCTTT.

This chain connects TRBV24-1 to TRBJ2-3; D is unresolved. With 1 base removed from V and 4 bases from J, the gap between germline ends came to 8 bases. The CDR3 is made up of 14 amino acids. CDR1 and CDR2 (germline): KGHDR, SFDVKD. DNA for the CDR3: TGTGCCACCAGTGATTTCGACTTCCCAGATACGCAGTATTTT. This encodes CATSDFDFPDTQYF.

This clone was detected only once. The chain uses TRBV5-5 and TRBJ1-5, with D unresolved. V lost 2 bases and J 2 bases, leaving 11 bases between the germline ends. The CDR3 has 15 amino acids. Germline V gene data show CDR1 as SGHKS and CDR2 as YYEKEE (reference sequence). The CDR3 reads CASSFFMSGNQPQHF. CDR3 nucleotides: TGTGCCAGCAGCTTCTTCATGTCAGGCAATCAGCCCCAGCATTTT.

The V gene is TRBV7-7, the J gene TRBJ1-4; 11 bases map to TRBD1. The length of the CDR3 is 15 residues. Germline V gives CDR1 SSHAT, CDR2 FNYEAQ (reference sequence). The ends lost 3 bases at V and 7 bases at J; junction bases unmatched: 4. The CDR3 coding sequence is TGTGCCAGCAGCTTGGGACAGGGGGGAGGTGAAAAACTGTTTTTT. Translating it yields CASSLGQGGGEKLFF.

The gene calls are TRBV6-5 and TRBJ2-7; the D is unclear. Between the trimmed V and J ends, which lost 5 bases and 3 bases, there was a span of 5 bases. The CDR3 runs 11 residues. Germline CDR1 and CDR2: MNHEY and SVGAGI. CDR3 nucleotide sequence: TGTGCCAGCAGTCCTAGCTACGAGCAGTACTTC. Its translation: CASSPSYEQYF.

The genes are TRBV2 and TRBJ1-1; a possible D gene is TRBD1 (5 bases). In germline, CDR1 is SNHLY, CDR2 FYNNEI. The CDR3 consists of 13 residues. V gave up 3 bases and J gave up 5 bases, with 10 bases separating them. CDR3 in amino acids: CASSDQGSTEAFF. CDR3 coding DNA: TGTGCCAGCAGTGATCAGGGTTCTACTGAAGCTTTCTTT. Complete variable domain (other parts from reference TRBV2 and TRBJ1-1): EPEVTQTPSHQVTQMGQEVILRCVPISNHLYFYWYRQILGQKVEFLVSFYNNEISEKSEIFDDQFSVERPDGSNFTLKIRSTKLEDSAMYFCASSDQGSTEAFFGQGTRLTVV.

The chain is built from TRBV5-6 and TRBJ2-5; 8 nucleotides agree with TRBD2. CDR1 and CDR2 from the germline V gene are SGHDT and YYEEEE. This CDR3 region has 15 residues. V was pared by 4 bases and J by 1 base, with 6 bases of the junction left unmatched. The CDR3 DNA follows: TGTGCCAGCAGCCTCGGGCTAGCGGGCCAAGAGACCCAGTACTTC. Translated, it gives CASSLGLAGQETQYF.

CDR3 sequence: CASSIKSQKTYEQYF. The CDR3 DNA is TGTGCCAGTAGTATAAAGTCACAAAAAACCTACGAGCAGTACTTC. The chain recombines TRBV19 with TRBJ2-7; D remains ambiguous. V dropped 2 bases and J dropped 2 bases, with 13 bases sitting between them. The length of the CDR3 is 15 residues. The V gene's germline CDR1 is LNHDA and CDR2 SQIVND (reference sequence). Looking up the rest from reference TRBV19 and TRBJ2-7 gives the full variable domain: DGGITQSPKYLFRKEGQNVTLSCEQNLNHDAMYWYRQDPGQGLRLIYYSQIVNDFQKGDIAEGYSVSREKKESFPLTVTSAQKNPTAFYLCASSIKSQKTYEQYFGPGTRLTVT.

This clone is a singleton in its sample. V is TRBV10-2 and J is TRBJ1-1, with TRBD1 matching 9 bases. Germline values: CDR1 WSHSY, CDR2 SAAADI. V shed 7 bases and J 2 bases; nucleotides not matched to a gene: 11. CDR3 length: 16 residues. The CDR3 DNA is TGCGCCAGCATAAACGGTGGGACAGGGACTAACACTGAAGCTTTCTTT. This translates into CASINGGTGTNTEAFF.